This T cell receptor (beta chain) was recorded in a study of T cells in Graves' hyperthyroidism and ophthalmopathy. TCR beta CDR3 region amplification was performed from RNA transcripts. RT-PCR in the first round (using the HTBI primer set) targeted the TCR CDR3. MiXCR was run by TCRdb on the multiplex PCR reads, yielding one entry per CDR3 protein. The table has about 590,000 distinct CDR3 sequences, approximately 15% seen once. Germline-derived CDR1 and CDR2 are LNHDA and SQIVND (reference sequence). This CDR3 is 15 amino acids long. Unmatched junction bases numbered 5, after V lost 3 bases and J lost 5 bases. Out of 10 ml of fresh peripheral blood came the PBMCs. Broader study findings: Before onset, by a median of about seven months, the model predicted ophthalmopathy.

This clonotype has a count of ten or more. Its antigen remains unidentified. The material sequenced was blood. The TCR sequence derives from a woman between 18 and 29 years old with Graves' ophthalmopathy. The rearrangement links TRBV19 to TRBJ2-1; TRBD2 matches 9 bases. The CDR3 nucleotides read TGTGCCAGTAGTATGAACCTAGCGGGAAACAATGAGCAGTTCTTC. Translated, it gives CASSMNLAGNNEQFF.